The present TCR beta chain was sequenced within a study of long-term antiretroviral therapy in people with HIV. General study results and limits: Investigators report no available data on ART adherence, viral resistance or therapy changes.

This CDR3 comprises 12 residues. Germline lookup yields CDR1 SGHTA and CDR2 FQGNSA. V was trimmed by 3 bases and J by 2 bases, leaving 5 bases between them. A word on this clone: Its specificity is not known.

Per donor, at least one pre-ART and at least two post-ART PBMC samples were obtained. Among participants with HIV, every one received treatment in the United States. Version v3.0 of the immunoSEQ assay was performed at survey level. Profiled with immunoSEQ multiplex PCR; TCRdb holds only in-frame clones, not every one. The data show more than 20,000 clones, around 80% seen once. This material consisted of unsorted PBMCs, taken 0.5 years after starting antiretroviral therapy. The genes are TRBV7-2 and TRBJ2-7; D perhaps matches TRBD2 (5 bases). This clonotype originated in a man between 18 and 29 years old with HIV. The CDR3 bases are TGTGCCAGCAGCTTCGGGGCCTACGAGCAGTACTTC. Amino acid sequence: CASSFGAYEQYF.